The 17 T cell receptor beta chains below were found in one sample sequenced in a study of blood T cell repertoires in COVID-19. Libraries were prepared by immunoSEQ multiplex PCR; TCRdb keeps only in-frame clonotypes and omits some of them. The profile shows 75,000 to 90,000 clones, around 91% of them singletons. Input material: peripheral blood. The receptors were gathered from a woman in her fifties or sixties in a cohort sampled during active COVID-19.

The chain recombines TRBV19 with TRBJ1-1, with a weak D call TRBD1 (6 bases). Germline CDR1 is LNHDA and CDR2 is SQIVND (reference sequence). CDR3 length: 16 residues. V shed 1 base and J shed 4 bases, with 16 bases lying between them. As DNA, the CDR3 is TGTGCCAGTAGTATAGGGGGCGGGGGCTCGGGCACTGAAGCTTTCTTT. Protein product: CASSIGGGGSGTEAFF.

The J gene is TRBJ2-3, the V gene TRBV7-9; 12 bases fit TRBD2. Germline lookup yields CDR1 SEHNR and CDR2 FQNEAQ (reference sequence). V was clipped by 5 bases and J by 3 bases; unmatched bases: 9. The CDR3 totals 17 residues. DNA of the CDR3: TGTGCCAGCAGCCCCACCCCGACTAGCGGGAGAACAGATACGCAGTATTTT. Its protein is CASSPTPTSGRTDTQYF.

In its sample, this clone was seen a few times. The V call is TRBV5-1, the J call TRBJ1-1; 11 bases map to TRBD1. This CDR3 has 14 residues. Losses at the gene ends were 3 bases for V and 4 bases for J; bases not matched to a gene: 2. Germline CDR1 and CDR2: SGHRS and YFSETQ. The CDR3 region has the DNA TGCGCCAGCAGCTCCGGGACAGGGGGCACTGAAGCTTTCTTT. Translating it yields CASSSGTGGTEAFF.

The rearrangement joins TRBV27 to TRBJ1-6; TRBD1 is a possible D gene (5 bases). V shed 2 bases and J shed 5 bases, with 16 bases lying between them. Germline CDR1 MNHEY, CDR2 SMNVEV (reference sequence). The CDR3 consists of 17 residues. CDR3 residues: CASSLTGAGANNSPLHF. CDR3 in DNA: TGTGCCAGCAGTTTAACTGGGGCAGGAGCCAATAATTCACCCCTCCACTTT.

This clone was detected once. The chain carries TRBV6-5 and TRBJ1-1, with TRBD1 matching over 8 bases. CDR1 and CDR2 from the germline V gene are MNHEY and SVGAGI. V gave up 0 bases and J gave up 10 bases; unmatched junction bases: 10. This CDR3 contains 15 residues. CDR3 amino acids: CASSYSGQDSEGAFF. The CDR3 nucleotides read TGTGCCAGCAGTTACTCGGGACAGGACTCGGAGGGAGCTTTCTTT.

V gene TRBV5-7 combines with J gene TRBJ2-1, with 8 bases fitting TRBD2. TRBV5-7 is an ORF for which the function is uncertain. The CDR3 consists of 15 residues. V was pared by 2 bases and J by 4 bases, with 5 bases of the junction left unmatched. The CDR3 loop reads CASSLRREVYNEQFF. Written as DNA, the CDR3 is TGTGCCAGCAGCTTAAGGCGGGAGGTGTACAATGAGCAGTTCTTC.

The chain recombines TRBV2 with TRBJ1-4; TRBD1 matches at 11 bases. From germline, CDR1 is SNHLY and CDR2 FYNNEI. The junction had 7 bases not matched to a gene; V was cut back by 11 bases and J by 8 bases. The CDR3 sequence is 13 residues long. CDR3 bases: TGTGCCGGTTCGTGGACAGGGGGCGAAAAACTGTTTTTT. It translates to CAGSWTGGEKLFF.

CDR3 residues: CASSNSFFVIETQYF. CDR3 DNA sequence: TGTGCCAGCTCAAATTCGTTCTTTGTTATTGAGACCCAGTACTTC. The chain carries TRBV18 and TRBJ2-5; no definite D call. V lost 5 bases, J lost 5 bases, and 18 bases lay in between. The CDR3 is 15 residues long. Germline V gives CDR1 KGHSH, CDR2 LQKENI. Full variable domain (rest looked up from reference TRBV18 and TRBJ2-5): NAGVMQNPRHLVRRRGQEARLRCSPMKGHSHVYWYRQLPEEGLKFMVYLQKENIIDESGMPKERFSAEFPKEGPSILRIQQVVRGDSAAYFCASSNSFFVIETQYFGPGTRLLVL.

The J gene is TRBJ2-7, the V gene TRBV10-2, with unresolved D. The germline V gene has CDR1 WSHSY and CDR2 SAAADI. The CDR3 contains 14 residues. With 6 bases removed from V and 2 bases from J, the gap between germline ends came to 14 bases. The CDR3 DNA is TGCGCCAGCAGCCCCGCTCTGAGAACCTACGAGCAGTACTTC. Its translation: CASSPALRTYEQYF.

The J gene is TRBJ2-3, the V gene TRBV27; 7 bases are a match to TRBD2. Germline V gene data show CDR1 as MNHEY and CDR2 as SMNVEV (reference sequence). This CDR3 region has 14 residues. Trimming cost V 5 bases and J 5 bases; bases outside gene matches: 7. CDR3 loop: CASSGLAAGDTQYF. As DNA, the CDR3 is TGTGCCAGCAGTGGGCTAGCGGCGGGAGATACGCAGTATTTT.

The chain couples TRBV10-3 to TRBJ2-2; the match to TRBD1 covers 9 bases. V dropped 6 bases and J dropped 6; count of bases not matched to a gene: 5. Germline assignment: CDR1 ENHRY and CDR2 SYGVKD. The CDR3 has 14 residues. In DNA, the CDR3 is TGTGCCATCAGAAAACAGGGGGCCTCCGGGGAGCTGTTTTTT. This gives the protein CAIRKQGASGELFF.

The rearrangement joins TRBV13 to TRBJ1-6, with 7 bases lining up with TRBD1. This CDR3 contains 18 residues. Germline V gene data show CDR1 as PRHDT and CDR2 as FYEKMQ (reference sequence). With 4 bases clipped from V and 0 bases from J, the junction kept 9 bases outside the gene matches. CDR3 loop: CASSSGTAISSYNSPLHF. CDR3 sequence (DNA): TGTGCCAGCAGCTCCGGGACAGCTATTAGCTCCTATAATTCACCCCTCCACTTT.

V is TRBV7-6 and J is TRBJ2-1; 8 bases align to TRBD2. The CDR3 extends over 17 amino acids. V was pared by 5 bases and J by 4 bases, with 13 bases of the junction left unmatched. The germline CDR1 and CDR2 sequences are SGHVS and FNYEAQ. CDR3 sequence (DNA): TGTGCCAGCAGCAGGGGGGGGGTAGCGGGAATGTACAATGAGCAGTTCTTC. It specifies CASSRGGVAGMYNEQFF.

This clone was seen just once. The chain links TRBV6-1 to TRBJ2-5; tentative D call: TRBD2 (6 bases). This CDR3 has 16 residues. Germline CDR1 and CDR2: MNHNS and SASEGT. Trimming shortened V by 4 bases and J by 1 base, and 16 bases separated the two germline ends. The CDR3 DNA reads as TGTGCCAGCAGTGGTAGCGGTAAGCTAGCCCAAGAGACCCAGTACTTC. Protein product: CASSGSGKLAQETQYF.

The rearrangement links TRBV11-3 to TRBJ2-3; TRBD1 might be the D (5 bases). Trimming took 4 bases from V and 1 from J, leaving 12 bases between them. Germline-derived CDR1 and CDR2 are SGHNT and YENEEA. CDR3 length: 15 amino acids. The CDR3 DNA sequence: TGTGCCAGCAGCTCATACCAGGGTGGCACAGATACGCAGTATTTT. This codes for CASSSYQGGTDTQYF.

The chain couples TRBV2 to TRBJ1-1, with 9 bases aligning to TRBD1. J was trimmed by 2 bases and V by 8 bases; bases with no gene match: 6. The germline V gene encodes CDR1 SNHLY and CDR2 FYNNEI. The CDR3 length is 14 residues. CDR3 sequence reads: CASGWDRVNTEAFF. CDR3 coding DNA: TGTGCCAGCGGATGGGACAGGGTAAACACTGAAGCTTTCTTT.

Ten or more counts support this clone. The V gene is TRBV7-9, the J gene TRBJ1-4; possible D gene TRBD1, 6 bases. Per the germline V gene, CDR1 is SEHNR and CDR2 is FQNEAQ (reference sequence). This CDR3 is 14 amino acids long. V dropped 5 bases and J dropped 4 bases, with 11 bases sitting between them. The CDR3 reads CASSPQGSNEKLFF. CDR3 sequence (DNA): TGTGCCAGCAGCCCACAGGGCAGTAATGAAAAACTGTTTTTT.